The 10 T cell receptor beta chains given below trace back to one sample, sequenced in a study of blood T cell repertoires in COVID-19. Assay used: immunoSEQ multiplex PCR; TCRdb lists only in-frame clones, some missing. The top ten hold around 1.6% of the sample, which has 310,000 or so clones, about 84% seen once. Material: peripheral blood. Every receptor here comes from a woman aged 45-60 years with acute or convalescent COVID-19.

The genes are TRBV24-1 and TRBJ1-5, with a possible D match to TRBD1 (5 bases). Per the germline V gene, CDR1 is KGHDR and CDR2 is SFDVKD. The length of the CDR3 is 16 residues. V shed 2 bases and J shed 2 bases, with 12 bases lying between them. CDR3 protein: CATSDSAGGGNQPQHF. CDR3 in DNA: TGTGCCACCAGTGATTCGGCGGGGGGGGGCAATCAGCCCCAGCATTTT.

This clone was counted between two and nine times. The chain carries TRBV7-9 and TRBJ2-7; TRBD1 is a possible D gene (7 bases). Trimming shortened V by 1 base and J by 7 bases, and 14 bases separated the two germline ends. Germline V gives CDR1 SEHNR, CDR2 FQNEAQ (reference sequence). This CDR3 is 14 amino acids long. The CDR3 DNA sequence: TGTGCCAGCAGCTTAGTGGAGGGGGCAGGGGAGCAGTACTTC. Amino acid sequence: CASSLVEGAGEQYF.

The rearrangement uses TRBV4-1 and TRBJ2-7; 7 nucleotides align to TRBD1. The V gene's germline CDR1 is MGHRA and CDR2 YSYEKL. The V segment lost 2 bases and the J segment 3 bases; nucleotides outside the gene matches: 16. The CDR3 consists of 18 residues. The CDR3 coding sequence is TGCGCCAGCAGCCAACCCGACAGGGAGTCGAAAAAAGACTACGAGCAGTACTTC. It yields the protein CASSQPDRESKKDYEQYF.

The chain joins TRBV9 to TRBJ2-5, with D perhaps TRBD1 (6 bases). Germline V gives CDR1 SGDLS, CDR2 YYNGEE. The V end was cut by 3 bases, the J end by 5 bases, with 17 bases between. CDR3 length: 15 residues. The CDR3 loop reads CASSAGPGARETQYF. For the CDR3, the DNA is TGTGCCAGCAGCGCCGGACCAGGGGCGCGGGAGACCCAGTACTTC.

The chain uses TRBV19 and TRBJ1-6; D possibly corresponds to TRBD1 (6 bases). Germline lookup yields CDR1 LNHDA and CDR2 SQIVND (reference sequence). V was clipped by 9 bases and J by 6 bases, with 15 bases between them. The CDR3 runs to 14 residues. In DNA form, the CDR3 reads TGTGCCAGCGCCGCCGGGACAATTAATTCACCCCTCCACTTT. This codes for CASAAGTINSPLHF.

This chain joins TRBV28 and TRBJ1-5; possible D gene TRBD1, 6 bases. The length of the CDR3 is 16 residues. V was pared by 1 base and J by 3 bases, with 13 bases between. From germline, CDR1 is MDHEN and CDR2 SYDVKM. In nucleotides, the CDR3 is TGTGCCAGCAGTTTATCGGGCAGGGGTACCAATCAGCCCCAGCATTTT. Protein: CASSLSGRGTNQPQHF.

This chain joins TRBV3-1 (or the pseudogene TRBV3-2) and TRBJ2-7; a possible D gene is TRBD1 (6 bases). Germline CDR1 and CDR2: LGHDT and YNNKEL (reference sequence). V lost 4 bases and J lost 1, with 14 bases in between. This CDR3 has 15 residues. CDR3 sequence reads: CASSRGLRASYEQYF. The CDR3, as DNA: TGTGCCAGCAGCCGGGGGCTCCGAGCTTCCTACGAGCAGTACTTC.

The rearrangement links TRBV28 to TRBJ1-2; possible D gene TRBD1, 5 bases. The length of the CDR3 is 19 residues. CDR1 is MDHEN, CDR2 SYDVKM, per germline. The V and J ends lost 6 bases and 2 bases respectively, with 28 bases between them. In DNA, the CDR3 is TGTGCCAGCAGCGGCTTTGGGAGGGAGGGGTGGTCGTTAAACTATGGCTACACCTTC. Translation gives CASSGFGREGWSLNYGYTF.

In this sample, this clone turned up once. This rearrangement joins TRBV19 to TRBJ2-7; the match to TRBD2 covers 7 bases. With 2 bases clipped from V and 12 bases from J, the junction kept 10 bases outside the gene matches. Germline values: CDR1 LNHDA, CDR2 SQIVND (reference sequence). The CDR3 consists of 13 residues. CDR3 amino acids: CASSIWSGGHLYF. In DNA form, the CDR3 reads TGTGCCAGTAGTATATGGTCGGGGGGTCATCTGTACTTC.

V is TRBV6-4 and J is TRBJ2-3; D remains unclear. Germline CDR1 and CDR2: MRHNA and SNTAGT. The CDR3 contains 10 residues. With 10 bases removed from V and 2 bases from J, the gap between germline ends came to 4 bases. For the CDR3, the DNA is TGTGCCACCTCCACAGATACGCAGTATTTT. This encodes CATSTDTQYF.